The sequence of this T cell receptor beta chain was determined in a study of T cells in Graves' hyperthyroidism and ophthalmopathy. In the study overall: At the time of initial diagnosis and before any treatment, peripheral blood was collected.

Study-wide findings and caveats: A 13 V-J signature model discriminated ophthalmopathy versus stable hyperthyroidism.

TCR beta CDR3 region amplification was performed from RNA transcripts. First-round RT-PCR of the TCR CDR3 relied on the HTBI primer set. MiXCR, applied by TCRdb to the multiplex PCR reads, yields one record per CDR3 protein. The sample has some 370,000 distinct CDR3 sequences, about 18% seen once. The CDR3 covers 18 residues. Germline assignment: CDR1 MNHEY and CDR2 SMNVEV (reference sequence). The V end was cut by 2 bases, the J end by 4 bases, with 24 bases between. This clonotype has ten or more counts. Its antigen is not identified. The specimen sequenced was blood. This sequence joins TRBV27 and TRBJ2-7; TRBD2 might be the D (5 bases). This receptor was taken from a woman in her 30s with Graves' hyperthyroidism that later progressed to Graves' ophthalmopathy. Here the CDR3 DNA reads TGTGCCAGCAGTTTAGTTCTCGTTGGTGAGGGTCCCCCATACGAGCAGTACTTC. Translating it yields CASSLVLVGEGPPYEQYF.